These 7 T cell receptor beta chains were sequenced from one sample in a study of cytomegalovirus exposure and HLA in healthy donors. Use of 60 Vbeta and 13 Jbeta primers characterized the PCR. Data came from immunoSEQ multiplex PCR; TCRdb stores just in-frame clones and leaves some out. In the table there are around 180,000 clones, just over 75% of which are singletons. Sample: PBMCs. The receptors come from a woman in her twenties or thirties in good health and CMV-seropositive.

The chain couples TRBV30 to TRBJ1-2, with 9 bases matching TRBD1. With V trimmed by 0 bases and J by 5 bases, 4 bases remained unmatched. Germline values: CDR1 GTSNPN, CDR2 SVGIG (reference sequence). The CDR3 contains 14 residues. The DNA of the CDR3 is TGTGCCTGGAGTGTTAGGACAGGGGTATATGGCTACACCTTC. It yields the protein CAWSVRTGVYGYTF.

The CDR3 region is CASSLYGNLEETQYF. The DNA of the CDR3 is TGTGCCAGCAGCTTATACGGGAATCTGGAAGAGACCCAGTACTTC. The chain employs TRBV13 and TRBJ2-5; D perhaps matches TRBD2 (5 bases). This CDR3 is built from 15 residues. V lost 2 bases to trimming and J lost 3 bases, with 13 bases between them. The germline V gene encodes CDR1 PRHDT and CDR2 FYEKMQ (reference sequence).

The J gene is TRBJ1-1, the V gene TRBV27; no definite D call. The CDR3 is 14 residues long. V lost 5 bases, J lost 4 bases, and 14 bases lay in between. Per the germline V gene, CDR1 is MNHEY and CDR2 is SMNVEV (reference sequence). This chain's CDR3 is CASSPPTFPTEAFF. The CDR3 DNA reads TGTGCCAGCAGTCCCCCTACCTTCCCCACTGAAGCTTTCTTT.

V is TRBV2 and J is TRBJ2-3; no reliable D call. This CDR3 region has 16 residues. V lost 0 bases, J lost 4 bases, and 14 bases lay in between. CDR1 is SNHLY and CDR2 is FYNNEI in the germline V gene. CDR3 bases: TGTGCCAGCAGTGAAGCGCTTTATGGAGCTCCAGATACGCAGTATTTT. This sequence encodes CASSEALYGAPDTQYF.

The genes are TRBV18 and TRBJ2-1; 8 bases match TRBD2. The germline gives CDR1 KGHSH, CDR2 LQKENI. The V and J ends lost 3 bases and 6 bases, in that order; junction bases with no gene match: 4. The CDR3 sequence is 14 residues long. As DNA, the CDR3 is TGTGCCAGCTCACCTGGCGGGGGGCCCAATGAGCAGTTCTTC. Its translation: CASSPGGGPNEQFF.

The chain employs TRBV6-5 and TRBJ2-5; 8 bases align to TRBD2. With 7 bases clipped from V and 5 bases from J, the junction kept 6 bases outside the gene matches. Germline assignment: CDR1 MNHEY and CDR2 SVGAGI. The CDR3 is 13 residues long. Written as DNA, the CDR3 is TGTGCCAGCACGGGACTAGGGGTGGAGACCCAGTACTTC. Encoded protein: CASTGLGVETQYF.

This sequence joins TRBV5-3 and TRBJ2-5, with TRBD2 identical over 9 bases. The J call may be faulty, since TRBJ2-7 better matches the DNA end. TRBV5-3 has ORF status, its function being uncertain. This CDR3 region has 17 residues. CDR3 in DNA: TGTGCCAGAAGCTTGGCCGCTAGCGGGAACACCTCCTACGAGCAGTACTTC. This codes for CARSLAASGNTSYEQYF.